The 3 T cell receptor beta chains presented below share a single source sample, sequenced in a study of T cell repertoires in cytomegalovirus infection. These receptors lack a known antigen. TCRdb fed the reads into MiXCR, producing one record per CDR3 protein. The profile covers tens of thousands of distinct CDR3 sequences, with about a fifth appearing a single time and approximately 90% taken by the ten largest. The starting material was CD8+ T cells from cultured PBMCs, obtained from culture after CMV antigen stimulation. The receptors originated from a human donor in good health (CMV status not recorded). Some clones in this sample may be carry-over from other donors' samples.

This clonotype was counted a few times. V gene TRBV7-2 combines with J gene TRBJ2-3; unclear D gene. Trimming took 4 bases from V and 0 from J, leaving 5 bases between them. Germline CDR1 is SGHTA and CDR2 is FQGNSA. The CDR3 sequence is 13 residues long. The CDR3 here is CASSYMSTDTQYF. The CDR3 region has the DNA TGTGCCAGCAGCTACATGAGCACAGATACGCAGTATTTT.

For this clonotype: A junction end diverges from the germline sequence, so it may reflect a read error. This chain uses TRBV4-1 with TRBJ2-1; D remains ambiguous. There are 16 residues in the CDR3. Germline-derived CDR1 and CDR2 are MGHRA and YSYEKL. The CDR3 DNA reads TGTGCCAGCAGCCAAGAACAGTCTAGCTCCTACAATGAGCAGTTCTTC. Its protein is CASSQEQSSSYNEQFF.

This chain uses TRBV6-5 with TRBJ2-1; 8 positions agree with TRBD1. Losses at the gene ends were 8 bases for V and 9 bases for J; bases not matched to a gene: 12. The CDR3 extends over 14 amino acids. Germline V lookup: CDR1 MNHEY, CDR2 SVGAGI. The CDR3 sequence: CASSPGRGQREQFF. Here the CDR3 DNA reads TGTGCCAGCTCTCCGGGCAGGGGGCAGCGTGAGCAGTTCTTC.